The T cell receptor (beta chain) under discussion was sequenced for a study of beta chain features in type 1 diabetes. Study results and limitations: High-TCR-expressing cells could be over-represented by cDNA sequencing. Among all four CD4+ subsets, Type 1 diabetes patients had TCRB CDR3s that were moderately but significantly shorter.

As every portion of the isolated RNA was reverse transcribed, the sequencing read expressed TCRB transcripts. Produced via immunoSEQ multiplex PCR; TCRdb's table is partial and in-frame only. Altogether 55,000 to 85,000 clones are present, roughly 50% being singletons, with the ten largest covering 0.7%. The CDR3 is made up of 12 amino acids. V dropped 5 bases and J dropped 5 bases, with 9 bases sitting between them. CDR1 and CDR2 (germline): SEHNR, FQNEAQ (reference sequence). With regard to this clone: What it binds is not known. This sample includes further DNA sequences coding for the same CDR3.

The chain links TRBV7-9 to TRBJ1-1; TRBD1 might be the D (5 bases). This TCR was sampled from a man in his thirties or forties with type 1 diabetes. The sequenced sample was central memory CD4+ T cells from blood. CDR3 nucleotide sequence: TGTGCCAGCAGCCCCAGGGTAACTGAAGCTTTCTTT. It is translated as CASSPRVTEAFF.